One and the same sample provided the 26 T cell receptor beta chains below, sequenced in a study of T cell clones after liver transplantation (dated by TCRdb to the late 2010s). The library relied on the immunoSEQ multiplex PCR assay. TCRdb's version of the immuneACCESS table is confined to in-frame rearrangements and falls short of the full clone set. An unresolved V gene accounts for under half of the shortfall where checked; the remainder is of unknown origin. Present in this sample are some 120,000 clones, approximately 90% of which were seen just once. Of the sample, around 0.86% falls within the top ten clones. The sample in question was CD4+ T cells from blood, obtained 12 months after liver transplant. These receptor sequences come from a human patient who received a liver transplant. Post transplant, some T cells may arise from the graft donor.

The chain uses TRBV6-1 and TRBJ2-1; D might be TRBD1 (6 bases). The germline gives CDR1 MNHNS, CDR2 SASEGT. V was cut by 4 bases and J by 6 bases, with 7 bases left in between. The CDR3 totals 12 residues. In DNA form, the CDR3 reads TGTGCCAGCAGTGCGACAGGCAATGAGCAGTTCTTC. Translated, it gives CASSATGNEQFF.

The chain has TRBV2 and TRBJ2-7, with D unresolved. CDR3 length: 14 amino acids. CDR1 is SNHLY and CDR2 is FYNNEI in the germline V gene. Trimming removed 5 bases at V and 3 bases at J, with 14 bases between. CDR3 bases: TGTGCCAGCAGTCGGCAGCCTGAGGACTACGAGCAGTACTTC. Translating gives CASSRQPEDYEQYF.

The CDR3 is CASSPSGVPPTNTEAFF. The DNA for the CDR3 is TGTGCCAGCTCACCATCCGGGGTCCCCCCAACGAACACTGAAGCTTTCTTT. The chain couples TRBV18 to TRBJ1-1; D remains unclear. CDR3 length: 17 residues. Trimming shortened V by 2 bases and J by 1 base, and 17 bases separated the two germline ends. Germline lookup yields CDR1 KGHSH and CDR2 LQKENI.

The chain carries TRBV5-1 and TRBJ2-2, with 7 bases fitting TRBD1. Germline values: CDR1 SGHRS, CDR2 YFSETQ. This CDR3 spans 15 amino acids. Trimming took 1 base from V and 3 from J; bases not matched to a gene: 3. The CDR3 DNA follows: TGCGCCAGCAGCTTGCGACAGGGAGACACCGGGGAGCTGTTTTTT. Protein sequence: CASSLRQGDTGELFF. Filled out from reference TRBV5-1 and TRBJ2-2, the complete variable domain reads KAGVTQTPRYLIKTRGQQVTLSCSPISGHRSVSWYQQTPGQGLQFLFEYFSETQRNKGNFPGRFSGRQFSNSRSEMNVSTLELGDSALYLCASSLRQGDTGELFFGEGSRLTVL.

V gene TRBV27 combines with J gene TRBJ2-7, with a possible D match to TRBD2 (5 bases). The CDR3 runs to 12 residues. The germline V gene encodes CDR1 MNHEY and CDR2 SMNVEV (reference sequence). The germline V and J ends were trimmed by 8 bases and 0 bases, with 8 bases remaining between them. CDR3 amino acids: CASRGFSYEQYF. The CDR3 region has the DNA TGTGCCAGCCGCGGGTTCTCCTACGAGCAGTACTTC.

J is TRBJ1-2 and V is TRBV5-1; D ambiguous. The CDR3 is 13 amino acids. The germline gives CDR1 SGHRS, CDR2 YFSETQ. Trimming shortened V by 0 bases and J by 2 bases, and 5 bases separated the two germline ends. The CDR3 DNA follows: TGCGCCAGCAGCTTGGTGGTGAACTATGGCTACACCTTC. This codes for CASSLVVNYGYTF.

The rearrangement uses TRBV4-2 and TRBJ1-4; 11 bases map to TRBD1. V was clipped by 4 bases and J by 8 bases; unmatched bases: 6. Germline CDR1 reads LGHNA; CDR2 reads YNFKEQ. The CDR3 runs to 15 residues. The DNA of the CDR3 is TGTGCCAGCAGCCCTCCCGGGACAGGGGGAGAAAAACTGTTTTTT. Protein sequence: CASSPPGTGGEKLFF.

J is TRBJ2-1 and V is TRBV20-1; possibly TRBD1 for D (5 bases). Per germline, CDR1 DFQATT and CDR2 SNEGSKA (reference sequence). The CDR3 extends over 11 amino acids. Trimming stripped 6 bases from V and 9 bases from J, with 12 bases between. The CDR3: CSANQGSEQFF. The DNA for the CDR3 is TGCAGTGCAAATCAGGGATCTGAGCAGTTCTTC.

The chain carries TRBV28 and TRBJ1-4; the D gene is possibly TRBD1 (6 bases). This CDR3 region has 14 residues. V was shortened by 5 bases and J by 2 bases, with 9 bases between the two germline ends. Germline lookup yields CDR1 MDHEN and CDR2 SYDVKM. The CDR3 sequence: CASSPQGTNEKLFF. For the CDR3, the DNA is TGTGCCAGCAGTCCTCAGGGGACTAATGAAAAACTGTTTTTT.

This sequence joins TRBV15 and TRBJ1-1, with a weak D call TRBD1 (5 bases). Trimming took 0 bases from V and 3 from J, leaving 8 bases between them. CDR1 LNHNV and CDR2 YYDKDF come from the germline V gene (reference sequence). The CDR3 extends over 14 amino acids. CDR3: CATSRDQGDTEAFF. The CDR3 region has the DNA TGTGCCACCAGCAGAGATCAAGGGGACACTGAAGCTTTCTTT.

The rearrangement joins TRBV2 to TRBJ2-5; 14 bases match TRBD2. Germline V CDR1 and CDR2: SNHLY, FYNNEI. V was clipped by 10 bases and J by 5 bases; unmatched bases: 15. This CDR3 has 17 residues. The CDR3 here is CAITGDGTSGRGETQYF. The CDR3 bases are TGTGCCATCACAGGTGACGGGACTAGCGGGAGAGGTGAGACCCAGTACTTC.

The chain recombines TRBV19 with TRBJ1-4, with 10 bases aligning to TRBD1. The germline CDR1 and CDR2 sequences are LNHDA and SQIVND (reference sequence). The length of the CDR3 is 16 residues. V dropped 5 bases and J dropped 7; count of bases not matched to a gene: 10. This CDR3 is CASSLRGQGVPEKLFF. The CDR3 coding sequence is TGTGCCAGTAGTCTCCGAGGACAGGGGGTTCCTGAAAAACTGTTTTTT.

The genes are TRBV12-5 and TRBJ1-5; 11 positions agree with TRBD1. The germline CDR1 and CDR2 sequences are LGHNT and FRNRAP. This CDR3 has 16 amino acids. Unmatched junction bases numbered 10, after V lost 6 bases and J lost 6 bases. CDR3 amino acids: CASGKLAGTGGQPQHF. CDR3 bases: TGTGCTAGTGGCAAACTTGCCGGGACAGGGGGTCAGCCCCAGCATTTT.

The chain links TRBV4-2 to TRBJ2-1; 14 positions agree with TRBD2. The CDR3 has 16 residues. Germline trimming cut 0 bases from V and 10 bases from J; bases unmatched to any gene: 5. Germline V gene lookup returns CDR1 LGHNA and CDR2 YNFKEQ. The CDR3 reads CASSQDIGLAGGEQFF. DNA for the CDR3: TGTGCCAGCAGCCAAGATATCGGACTAGCGGGAGGCGAGCAGTTCTTC.

The chain couples TRBV11-2 to TRBJ2-2, with 15 bases identical to TRBD2. The J segment lost 7 bases and the V segment lost 4 bases, leaving 7 bases of the junction unmatched. The germline V gene encodes CDR1 SGHAT and CDR2 FQNNGV. The CDR3 has 17 amino acids. This chain's CDR3 is CASSYGLAGGRIGELFF. The CDR3, as DNA: TGTGCCAGCAGCTACGGACTAGCGGGAGGGAGGATCGGGGAGCTGTTTTTT. Full variable domain (outside the CDR3, taken from reference TRBV11-2 and TRBJ2-2): EAGVAQSPRYKIIEKRQSVAFWCNPISGHATLYWYQQILGQGPKLLIQFQNNGVVDDSQLPKDRFSAERLKGVDSTLKIQPAKLEDSAVYLCASSYGLAGGRIGELFFGEGSRLTVL.

This clone was detected only once. The chain recombines TRBV21-1 with TRBJ2-7; the table assigns TRBD2, which was not confirmed against the DNA. TRBV21-1 is flagged as a pseudogene. The CDR3 length is 19 residues. The DNA for the CDR3 is TGTGCCAGCAGCAACTTTTCACAGGGGACCGGGACTAGCCGATACGAGCAGTACTTC. Translation gives CASSNFSQGTGTSRYEQYF.

J is TRBJ2-2 and V is TRBV6-5, with D possibly matching TRBD1 (6 bases). The CDR3 totals 16 residues. CDR1 is MNHEY, CDR2 SVGAGI, per germline. Trimming removed 4 bases at V and 0 bases at J, with 12 bases between. Here the CDR3 DNA reads TGTGCCAGCAGTTTCGGGGACATCGCGAACACCGGGGAGCTGTTTTTT. Translating it yields CASSFGDIANTGELFF.

The genes are TRBV5-1 and TRBJ1-1; 9 bases are a match to TRBD1. V lost 0 bases to trimming and J lost 11 bases; unmatched junction nucleotides: 5. Germline V lookup: CDR1 SGHRS, CDR2 YFSETQ. The CDR3 runs to 13 residues. CDR3 sequence: CASSLETGGYAFF. The CDR3 nucleotides read TGCGCCAGCAGCTTGGAAACAGGGGGCTATGCTTTCTTT.

This chain connects TRBV2 to TRBJ2-2; weak D call: TRBD2 (6 bases). Germline CDR1 is SNHLY and CDR2 is FYNNEI. The CDR3 totals 16 residues. The germline V and J ends were trimmed by 0 bases and 4 bases, with 12 bases remaining between them. CDR3 sequence (DNA): TGTGCCAGCAGTGAAGCGCGGGGACTTAGCACCGGGGAGCTGTTTTTT. It specifies CASSEARGLSTGELFF.

For the CDR3, the DNA is TGTGCCAGCAGCTTAGAACTAGCGGGAGTACGCGAGCAGTACTTC. This codes for CASSLELAGVREQYF. This chain uses TRBV7-2 with TRBJ2-7; 11 bases match TRBD2. CDR1 is SGHTA, CDR2 FQGNSA, per germline. The J segment lost 6 bases and the V segment lost 1 base, leaving 5 bases of the junction unmatched. The CDR3 length is 15 residues.

The genes are TRBV9 and TRBJ1-4, with D hard to call. Trimming cost V 0 bases and J 7 bases, with 13 bases left between them. The CDR3 is 15 residues long. Per germline, CDR1 SGDLS and CDR2 YYNGEE. CDR3 region: CASSVVGRPGEKLFF. The CDR3 bases are TGTGCCAGCAGCGTAGTCGGAAGGCCGGGTGAAAAACTGTTTTTT. Looking up the rest from reference TRBV9 and TRBJ1-4 gives the full variable domain: DSGVTQTPKHLITATGQRVTLRCSPRSGDLSVYWYQQSLDQGLQFLIQYYNGEERAKGNILERFSAQQFPDLHSELNLSSLELGDSALYFCASSVVGRPGEKLFFGSGTQLSVL.

This clone was recorded once. This chain joins TRBV28 and TRBJ2-3; the D call may be TRBD1 or TRBD2 (6 bases each). Germline V lookup: CDR1 MDHEN, CDR2 SYDVKM. With 11 bases removed from V and 2 bases from J, the gap between germline ends came to 20 bases. CDR3 length: 15 residues. This CDR3 reads CAGGHNPSSTDTQYF. CDR3 DNA: TGTGCCGGGGGGCACAACCCTTCTTCCACAGATACGCAGTATTTT.

The V call is TRBV14, the J call TRBJ2-7; possibly TRBD1 or TRBD2 for D (5 bases each). The CDR3 length is 14 residues. V lost 5 bases and J 2 bases, leaving 13 bases between the germline ends. CDR1 SGHDN and CDR2 FVKESK come from the germline V gene. The CDR3 DNA sequence: TGTGCCAGCAGCGAAAACCAGGGACCCTACGAGCAGTACTTC. Encoded protein: CASSENQGPYEQYF.

This sequence joins TRBV7-8 and TRBJ2-3, with 10 nucleotides matching TRBD2. Per the germline V gene, CDR1 is SGHVS and CDR2 is FQNEAQ. This CDR3 has 16 residues. The junction had 4 bases not matched to a gene; V was cut back by 0 bases and J by 4 bases. CDR3 sequence reads: CASSLAAAGGPDTQYF. Here the CDR3 DNA reads TGTGCCAGCAGCTTAGCGGCAGCGGGAGGGCCAGATACGCAGTATTTT.

The genes are TRBV6-1 and TRBJ1-1, with 12 bases aligning to TRBD1. Germline assignment: CDR1 MNHNS and CDR2 SASEGT. The CDR3 length is 14 residues. Germline trimming cut 5 bases from V and 6 bases from J; bases unmatched to any gene: 4. CDR3 in amino acids: CASSPGQGASEAFF. The CDR3 nucleotides read TGTGCCAGCAGTCCGGGACAGGGGGCCTCTGAAGCTTTCTTT.

The rearrangement joins TRBV5-1 to TRBJ2-5, with 7 bases fitting TRBD1. This CDR3 spans 14 amino acids. Looked up from germline, CDR1 is SGHRS and CDR2 is YFSETQ. V dropped 5 bases and J dropped 4; count of bases not matched to a gene: 8. The DNA for the CDR3 is TGCGCCAGCAGGAACCAACAGGGGAGAGAGACCCAGTACTTC. This encodes CASRNQQGRETQYF. Full variable domain (rest looked up from reference TRBV5-1 and TRBJ2-5): KAGVTQTPRYLIKTRGQQVTLSCSPISGHRSVSWYQQTPGQGLQFLFEYFSETQRNKGNFPGRFSGRQFSNSRSEMNVSTLELGDSALYLCASRNQQGRETQYFGPGTRLLVL.